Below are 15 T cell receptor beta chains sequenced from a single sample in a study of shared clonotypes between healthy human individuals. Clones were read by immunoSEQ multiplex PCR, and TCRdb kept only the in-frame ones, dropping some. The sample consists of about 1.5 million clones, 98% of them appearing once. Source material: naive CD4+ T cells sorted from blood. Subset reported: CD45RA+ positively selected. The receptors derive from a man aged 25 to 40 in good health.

The CDR3 nucleotides are TGTGCCAGCAGCTTATACACAGGGGGTCGTGAGCCCCAGCATTTT. Translated, it gives CASSLYTGGREPQHF. The chain carries TRBV7-3 and TRBJ1-5; 8 nucleotides line up with TRBD1. The CDR3 sequence is 15 residues long. The J segment lost 8 bases and the V segment lost 2 bases, leaving 8 bases of the junction unmatched. Germline V gene data show CDR1 as SGHTA and CDR2 as FQGTGA. Full variable domain (missing parts from reference TRBV7-3 and TRBJ1-5): GAGVSQTPSNKVTEKGKYVELRCDPISGHTALYWYRQSLGQGPEFLIYFQGTGAADDSGLPNDRFFAVRPEGSVSTLKIQRTERGDSAVYLCASSLYTGGREPQHFGDGTRLSIL.

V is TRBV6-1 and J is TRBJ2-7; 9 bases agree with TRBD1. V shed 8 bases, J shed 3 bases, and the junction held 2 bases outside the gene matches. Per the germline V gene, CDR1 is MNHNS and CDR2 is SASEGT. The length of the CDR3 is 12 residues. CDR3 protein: CASGTGFYEQYF. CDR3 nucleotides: TGTGCCAGCGGGACAGGGTTCTACGAGCAGTACTTC.

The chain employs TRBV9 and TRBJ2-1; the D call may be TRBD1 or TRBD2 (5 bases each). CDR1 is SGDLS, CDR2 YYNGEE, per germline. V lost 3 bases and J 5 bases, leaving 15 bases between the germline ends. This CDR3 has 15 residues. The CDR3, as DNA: TGTGCCAGCAGCGCCACCGGGACGGAGGACAATGAGCAGTTCTTC. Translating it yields CASSATGTEDNEQFF. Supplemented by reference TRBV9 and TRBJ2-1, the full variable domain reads DSGVTQTPKHLITATGQRVTLRCSPRSGDLSVYWYQQSLDQGLQFLIQYYNGEERAKGNILERFSAQQFPDLHSELNLSSLELGDSALYFCASSATGTEDNEQFFGPGTRLTVL.

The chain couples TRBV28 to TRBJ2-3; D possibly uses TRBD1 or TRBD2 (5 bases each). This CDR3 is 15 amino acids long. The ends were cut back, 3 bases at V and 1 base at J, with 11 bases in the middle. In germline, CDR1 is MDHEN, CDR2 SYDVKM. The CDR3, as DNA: TGTGCCAGCAGTTTTGGGGGAGTGGGCACAGATACGCAGTATTTT. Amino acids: CASSFGGVGTDTQYF.

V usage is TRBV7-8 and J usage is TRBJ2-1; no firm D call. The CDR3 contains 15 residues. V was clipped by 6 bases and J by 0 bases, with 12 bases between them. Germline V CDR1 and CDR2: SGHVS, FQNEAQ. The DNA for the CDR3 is TGTGCCAGCAGTCGCCGGCAGAGCTCCTACAATGAGCAGTTCTTC. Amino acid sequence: CASSRRQSSYNEQFF.

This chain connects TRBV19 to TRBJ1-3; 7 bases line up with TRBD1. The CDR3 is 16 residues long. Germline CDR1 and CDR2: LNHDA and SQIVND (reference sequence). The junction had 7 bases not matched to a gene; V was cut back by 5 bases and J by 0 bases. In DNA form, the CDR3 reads TGTGCCAGTAGTCAACAAACAGGGGCCTCTGGAAACACCATATATTTT. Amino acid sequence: CASSQQTGASGNTIYF.

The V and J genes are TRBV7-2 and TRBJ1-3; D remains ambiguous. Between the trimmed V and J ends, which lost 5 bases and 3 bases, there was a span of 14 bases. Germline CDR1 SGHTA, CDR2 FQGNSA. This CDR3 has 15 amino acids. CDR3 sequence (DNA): TGTGCCAGCAGCCCCCAGTTACCGTTTGGAAACACCATATATTTT. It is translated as CASSPQLPFGNTIYF. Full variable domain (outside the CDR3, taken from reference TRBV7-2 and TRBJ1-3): GAGVSQSPSNKVTEKGKDVELRCDPISGHTALYWYRQSLGQGLEFLIYFQGNSAPDKSGLPSDRFSAERTGGSVSTLTIQRTQQEDSAVYLCASSPQLPFGNTIYFGEGSWLTVV.

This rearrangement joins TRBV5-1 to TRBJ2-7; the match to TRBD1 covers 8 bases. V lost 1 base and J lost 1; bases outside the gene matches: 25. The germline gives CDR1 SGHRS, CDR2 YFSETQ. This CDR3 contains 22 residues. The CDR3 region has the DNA TGCGCCAGCAGCTTGTGGCCCCCCTCAGGGGGCCAAACTTCAAGGGTATCCTACGAGCAGTACTTC. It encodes CASSLWPPSGGQTSRVSYEQYF.

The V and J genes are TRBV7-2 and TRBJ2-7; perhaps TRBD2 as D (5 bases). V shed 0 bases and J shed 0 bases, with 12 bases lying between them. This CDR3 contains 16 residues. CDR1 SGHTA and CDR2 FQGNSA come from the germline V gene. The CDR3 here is CASSLARERSSYEQYF. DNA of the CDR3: TGTGCCAGCAGCTTAGCGAGGGAAAGGAGCTCCTACGAGCAGTACTTC.

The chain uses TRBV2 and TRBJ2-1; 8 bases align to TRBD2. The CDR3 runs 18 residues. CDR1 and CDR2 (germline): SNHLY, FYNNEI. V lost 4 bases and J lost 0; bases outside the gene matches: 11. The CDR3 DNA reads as TGTGCCAGCAGTGTCCGAACTAGCGGAGCCAGCTCCTACAATGAGCAGTTCTTC. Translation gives CASSVRTSGASSYNEQFF. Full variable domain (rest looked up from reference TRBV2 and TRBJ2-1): EPEVTQTPSHQVTQMGQEVILRCVPISNHLYFYWYRQILGQKVEFLVSFYNNEISEKSEIFDDQFSVERPDGSNFTLKIRSTKLEDSAMYFCASSVRTSGASSYNEQFFGPGTRLTVL.

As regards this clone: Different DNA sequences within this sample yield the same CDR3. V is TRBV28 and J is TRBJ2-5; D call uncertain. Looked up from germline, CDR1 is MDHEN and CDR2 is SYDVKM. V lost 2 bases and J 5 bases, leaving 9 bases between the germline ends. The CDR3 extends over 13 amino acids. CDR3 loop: CASSLPGRETQYF. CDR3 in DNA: TGTGCCAGCAGTTTACCCGGCCGGGAGACCCAGTACTTC.

The CDR3 bases are TGTGCCAGCAGCCCGCGGACAGGGCCGAACACTGAAGCTTTCTTT. It translates to CASSPRTGPNTEAFF. This rearrangement joins TRBV11-2 to TRBJ1-1, with 8 bases lining up with TRBD1. The CDR3 loop spans 15 amino acids. CDR1 and CDR2 from the germline V gene are SGHAT and FQNNGV. With 5 bases clipped from V and 1 base from J, the junction kept 6 bases outside the gene matches.

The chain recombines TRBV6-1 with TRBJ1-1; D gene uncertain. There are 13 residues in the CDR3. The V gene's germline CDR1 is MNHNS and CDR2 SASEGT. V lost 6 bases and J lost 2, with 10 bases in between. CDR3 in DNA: TGTGCCAGCAGCACGGTGGGCAACACTGAAGCTTTCTTT. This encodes CASSTVGNTEAFF.

CDR3 sequence (DNA): TGTGCCAGCAGCCAAGCTCGGCGCACCGGGGAGCTGTTTTTT. Translated: CASSQARRTGELFF. The genes are TRBV14 and TRBJ2-2, with no clear D. The V end lost 1 base, the J end lost 4 bases, and 7 bases lay between the germline ends. Germline V gives CDR1 SGHDN, CDR2 FVKESK. This CDR3 spans 14 amino acids.

The CDR3, as DNA: TGTGCCAGCGGCCTTCTACAGGACGAAGCTTTCTTT. Amino acids: CASGLLQDEAFF. The chain couples TRBV27 to TRBJ1-1, with a possible D match to TRBD1 (5 bases). V was shortened by 8 bases and J by 8 bases, with 15 bases between the two germline ends. Germline CDR1 MNHEY, CDR2 SMNVEV (reference sequence). This CDR3 is built from 12 residues.